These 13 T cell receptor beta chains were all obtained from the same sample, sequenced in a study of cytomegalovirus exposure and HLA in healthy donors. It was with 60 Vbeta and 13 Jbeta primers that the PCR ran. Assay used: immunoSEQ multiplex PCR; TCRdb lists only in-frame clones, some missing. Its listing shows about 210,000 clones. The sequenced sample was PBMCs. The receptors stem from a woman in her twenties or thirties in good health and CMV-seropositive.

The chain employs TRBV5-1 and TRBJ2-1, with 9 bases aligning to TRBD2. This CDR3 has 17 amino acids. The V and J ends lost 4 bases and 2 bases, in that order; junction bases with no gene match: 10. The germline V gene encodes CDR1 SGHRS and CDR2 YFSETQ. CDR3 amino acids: CASSLDYSGGTYNEQFF. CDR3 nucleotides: TGCGCCAGCAGCCTCGATTATAGCGGGGGTACCTACAATGAGCAGTTCTTC.

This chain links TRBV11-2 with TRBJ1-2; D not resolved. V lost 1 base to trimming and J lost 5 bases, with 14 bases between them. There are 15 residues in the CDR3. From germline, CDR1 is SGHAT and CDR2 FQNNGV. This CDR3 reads CASSLGTAAGYGYTF. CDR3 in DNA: TGTGCCAGCAGCTTAGGTACGGCCGCGGGGTATGGCTACACCTTC.

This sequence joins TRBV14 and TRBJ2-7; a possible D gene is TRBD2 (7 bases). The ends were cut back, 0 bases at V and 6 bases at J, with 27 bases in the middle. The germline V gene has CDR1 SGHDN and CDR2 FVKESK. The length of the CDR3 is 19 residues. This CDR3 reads CASSQDYGAGALLRSEQYF. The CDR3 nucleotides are TGTGCCAGCAGCCAAGATTACGGGGCGGGGGCCCTCCTGCGCAGCGAGCAGTACTTC.

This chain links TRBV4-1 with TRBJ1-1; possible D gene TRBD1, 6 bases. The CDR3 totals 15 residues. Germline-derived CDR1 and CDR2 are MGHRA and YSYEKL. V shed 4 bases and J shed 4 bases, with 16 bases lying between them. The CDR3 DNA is TGCGCCAGCAGCCCTTCGGGGGGCCGGGGCACTGAAGCTTTCTTT. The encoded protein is CASSPSGGRGTEAFF.

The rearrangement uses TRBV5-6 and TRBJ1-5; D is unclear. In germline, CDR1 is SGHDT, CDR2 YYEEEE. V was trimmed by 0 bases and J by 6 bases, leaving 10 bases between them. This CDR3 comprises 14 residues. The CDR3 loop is CASSLDPDSQPQHF. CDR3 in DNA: TGTGCCAGCAGCTTGGACCCCGATAGTCAGCCCCAGCATTTT.

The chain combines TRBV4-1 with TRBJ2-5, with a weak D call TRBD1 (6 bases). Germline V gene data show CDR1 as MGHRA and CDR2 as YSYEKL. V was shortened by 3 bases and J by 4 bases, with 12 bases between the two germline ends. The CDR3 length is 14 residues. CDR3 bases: TGCGCCAGCAGCCATTCGACAGGAACAGAGACCCAGTACTTC. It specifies CASSHSTGTETQYF.

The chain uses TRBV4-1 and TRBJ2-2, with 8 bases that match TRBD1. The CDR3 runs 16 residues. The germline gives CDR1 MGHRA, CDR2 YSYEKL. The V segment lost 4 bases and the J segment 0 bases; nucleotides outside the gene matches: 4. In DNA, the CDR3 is TGCGCCAGCAGCCGACGGACAGGGCCGAACACCGGGGAGCTGTTTTTT. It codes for CASSRRTGPNTGELFF.

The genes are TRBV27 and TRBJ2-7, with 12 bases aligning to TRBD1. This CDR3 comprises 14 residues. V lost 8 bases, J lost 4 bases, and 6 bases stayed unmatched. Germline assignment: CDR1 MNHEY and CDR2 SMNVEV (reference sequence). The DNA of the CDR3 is TGTGCCAGCGGTAGGGGACAGGGGGCTTACGAGCAGTACTTC. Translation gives CASGRGQGAYEQYF.

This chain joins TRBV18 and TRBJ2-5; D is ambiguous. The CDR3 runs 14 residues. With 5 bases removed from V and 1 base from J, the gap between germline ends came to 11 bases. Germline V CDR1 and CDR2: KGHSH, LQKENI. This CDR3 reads CASSYAGSQETQYF. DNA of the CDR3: TGTGCCAGCTCATACGCCGGGTCCCAAGAGACCCAGTACTTC.

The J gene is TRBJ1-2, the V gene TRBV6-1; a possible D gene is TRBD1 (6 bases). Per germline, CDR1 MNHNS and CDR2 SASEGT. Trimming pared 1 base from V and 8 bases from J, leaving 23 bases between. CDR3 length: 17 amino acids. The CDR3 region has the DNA TGTGCCAGCAGTGAAGACATCGGAGGGGGACTAAGACGGGGCTACACCTTC. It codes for CASSEDIGGGLRRGYTF.

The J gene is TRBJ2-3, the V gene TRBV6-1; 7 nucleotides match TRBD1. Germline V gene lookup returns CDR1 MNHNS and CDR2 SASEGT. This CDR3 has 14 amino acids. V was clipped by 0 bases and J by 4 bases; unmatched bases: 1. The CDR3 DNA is TGTGCCAGCAGTGAAGCGGGGACAGCAGATACGCAGTATTTT. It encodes CASSEAGTADTQYF.

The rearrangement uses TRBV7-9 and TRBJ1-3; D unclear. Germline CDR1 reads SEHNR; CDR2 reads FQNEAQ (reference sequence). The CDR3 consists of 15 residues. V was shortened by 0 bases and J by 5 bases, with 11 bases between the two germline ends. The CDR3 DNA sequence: TGTGCCAGCAGCTTAGCGGCAGGAGGGAGAAACACCATATATTTT. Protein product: CASSLAAGGRNTIYF.

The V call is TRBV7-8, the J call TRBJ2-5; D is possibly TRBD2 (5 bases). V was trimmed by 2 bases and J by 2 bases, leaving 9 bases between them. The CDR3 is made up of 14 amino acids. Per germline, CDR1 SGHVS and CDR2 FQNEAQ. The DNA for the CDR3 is TGTGCCAGCAGCTTACGAGGGAATCAAGAGACCCAGTACTTC. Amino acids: CASSLRGNQETQYF. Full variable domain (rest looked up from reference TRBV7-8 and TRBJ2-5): GAGVSQSPRYKVAKRGQDVALRCDPISGHVSLFWYQQALGQGPEFLTYFQNEAQLDKSGLPSDRFFAERPEGSVSTLKIQRTQQEDSAVYLCASSLRGNQETQYFGPGTRLLVL.